This T cell receptor beta chain was recovered during a study of lymphopenia after photon versus proton radiotherapy. Study-level findings and limits: Relative stability marked proton patients; photon patients lost diversity and naive cells. Only patients who died were analyzed for survival; proton advantage is unproven.

The protocol was immunoSEQ multiplex PCR, while the TCRdb copy is restricted to in-frame clones and leaves out a portion. The sample includes 20,000 to 25,000 clones, around four fifths seen only once; the top ten take 2.9%. CDR1 is SGDLS, CDR2 YYNGEE, per germline. The CDR3 length is 13 residues. The ends were cut back, 1 base at V and 8 bases at J, with 10 bases in the middle. Comment on this clone: Its specificity is unknown.

Sequenced here: peripheral blood, sampled from a patient treated with photon-based radiotherapy. The clonotype comes from a woman in her forties or fifties with pancreatic cancer. V gene TRBV9 combines with J gene TRBJ1-3; weak D call: TRBD1 (6 bases). Here the CDR3 reads CASSVPGVDTIYF. CDR3 bases: TGTGCCAGCAGCGTACCAGGGGTGGACACCATATATTTT. Using reference TRBV9 and TRBJ1-3 for the parts outside the CDR3, the full variable domain is DSGVTQTPKHLITATGQRVTLRCSPRSGDLSVYWYQQSLDQGLQFLIQYYNGEERAKGNILERFSAQQFPDLHSELNLSSLELGDSALYFCASSVPGVDTIYFGEGSWLTVV.